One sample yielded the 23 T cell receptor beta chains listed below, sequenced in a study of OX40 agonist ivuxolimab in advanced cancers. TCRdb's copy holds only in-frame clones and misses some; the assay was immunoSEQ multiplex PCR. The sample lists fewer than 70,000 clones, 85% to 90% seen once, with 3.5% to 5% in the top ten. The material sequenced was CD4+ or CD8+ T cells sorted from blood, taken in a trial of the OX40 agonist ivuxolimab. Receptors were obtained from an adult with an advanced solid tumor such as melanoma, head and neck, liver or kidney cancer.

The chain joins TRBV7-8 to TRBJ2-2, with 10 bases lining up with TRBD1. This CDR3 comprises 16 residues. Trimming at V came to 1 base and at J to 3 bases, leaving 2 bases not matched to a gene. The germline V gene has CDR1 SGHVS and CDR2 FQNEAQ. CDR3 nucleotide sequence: TGTGCCAGCAGCTTAGGGGGGACAGGGGACACCGGGGAGCTGTTTTTT. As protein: CASSLGGTGDTGELFF.

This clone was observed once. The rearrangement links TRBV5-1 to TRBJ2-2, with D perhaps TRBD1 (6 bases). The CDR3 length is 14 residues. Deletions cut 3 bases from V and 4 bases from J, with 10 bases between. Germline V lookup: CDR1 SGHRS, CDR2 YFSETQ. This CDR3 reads CASSSGDSTGELFF. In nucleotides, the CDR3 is TGCGCCAGCAGCTCAGGGGATTCCACCGGGGAGCTGTTTTTT.

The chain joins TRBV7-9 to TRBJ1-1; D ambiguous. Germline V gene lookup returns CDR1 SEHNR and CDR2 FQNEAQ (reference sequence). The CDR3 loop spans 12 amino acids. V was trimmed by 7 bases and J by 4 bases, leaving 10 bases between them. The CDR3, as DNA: TGTGCCAGCACCTTCGAAGGCACTGAAGCTTTCTTT. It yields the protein CASTFEGTEAFF.

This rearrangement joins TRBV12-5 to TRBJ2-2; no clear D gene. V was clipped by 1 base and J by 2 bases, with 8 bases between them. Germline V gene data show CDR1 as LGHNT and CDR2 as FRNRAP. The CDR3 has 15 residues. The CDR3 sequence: CASGLGQPNTGELFF. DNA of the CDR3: TGTGCTAGTGGTTTGGGGCAACCTAACACCGGGGAGCTGTTTTTT.

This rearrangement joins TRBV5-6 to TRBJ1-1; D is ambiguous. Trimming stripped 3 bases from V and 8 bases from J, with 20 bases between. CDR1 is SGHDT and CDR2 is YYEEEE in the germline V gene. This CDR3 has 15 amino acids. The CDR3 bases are TGTGCCAGCAGCTCCCCGGGAGGACGGCGTTTGGAAGCTTTCTTT. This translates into CASSSPGGRRLEAFF.

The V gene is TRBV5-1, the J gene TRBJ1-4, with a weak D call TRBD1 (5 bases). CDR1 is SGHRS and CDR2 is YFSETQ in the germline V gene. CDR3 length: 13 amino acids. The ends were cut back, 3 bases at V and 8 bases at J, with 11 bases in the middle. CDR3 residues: CASSWGLREKLFF. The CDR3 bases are TGCGCCAGCAGCTGGGGGTTGCGAGAAAAACTGTTTTTT. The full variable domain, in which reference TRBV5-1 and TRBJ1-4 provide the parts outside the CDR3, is KAGVTQTPRYLIKTRGQQVTLSCSPISGHRSVSWYQQTPGQGLQFLFEYFSETQRNKGNFPGRFSGRQFSNSRSEMNVSTLELGDSALYLCASSWGLREKLFFGSGTQLSVL.

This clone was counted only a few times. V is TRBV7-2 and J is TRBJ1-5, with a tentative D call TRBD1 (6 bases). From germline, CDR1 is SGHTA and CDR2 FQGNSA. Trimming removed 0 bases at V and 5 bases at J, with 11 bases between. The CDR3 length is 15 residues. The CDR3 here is CASSLANRAHQPQHF. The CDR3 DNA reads TGTGCCAGCAGCTTAGCAAACAGGGCTCATCAGCCCCAGCATTTT.

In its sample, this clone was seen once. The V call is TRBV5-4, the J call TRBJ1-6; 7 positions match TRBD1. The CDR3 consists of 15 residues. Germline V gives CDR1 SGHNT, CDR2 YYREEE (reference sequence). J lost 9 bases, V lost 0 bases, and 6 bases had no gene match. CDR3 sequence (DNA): TGTGCCAGCAGCTTGGGGGGACAGACAGTTTCACCCCTCCACTTT. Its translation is CASSLGGQTVSPLHF.

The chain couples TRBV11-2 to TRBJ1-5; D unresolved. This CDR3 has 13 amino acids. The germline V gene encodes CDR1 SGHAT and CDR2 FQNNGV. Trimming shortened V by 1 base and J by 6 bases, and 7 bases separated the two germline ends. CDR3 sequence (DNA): TGTGCCAGCAGCTTAGGGGAAGGTCAGCCCCAGCATTTT. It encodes CASSLGEGQPQHF.

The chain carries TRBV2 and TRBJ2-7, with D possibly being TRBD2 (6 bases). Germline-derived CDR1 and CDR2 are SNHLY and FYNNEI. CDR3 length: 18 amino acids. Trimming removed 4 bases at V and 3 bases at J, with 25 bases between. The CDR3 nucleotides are TGTGCCAGCAGTGGGGGGGTGGGCAGGACAAAAACCCTCTACGAGCAGTACTTC. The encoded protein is CASSGGVGRTKTLYEQYF.

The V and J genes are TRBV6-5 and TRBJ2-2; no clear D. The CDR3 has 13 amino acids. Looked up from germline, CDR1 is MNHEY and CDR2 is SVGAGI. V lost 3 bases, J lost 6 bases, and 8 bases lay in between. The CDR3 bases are TGTGCCAGCAGTTATCGCCCCCCCGGGGAGCTGTTTTTT. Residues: CASSYRPPGELFF.

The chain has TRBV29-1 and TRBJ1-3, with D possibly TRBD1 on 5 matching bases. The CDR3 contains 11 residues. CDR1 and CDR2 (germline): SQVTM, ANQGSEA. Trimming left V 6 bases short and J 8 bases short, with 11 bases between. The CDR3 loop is CSVNQGDTIYF. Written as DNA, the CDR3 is TGCAGCGTAAATCAAGGGGACACCATATATTTT.

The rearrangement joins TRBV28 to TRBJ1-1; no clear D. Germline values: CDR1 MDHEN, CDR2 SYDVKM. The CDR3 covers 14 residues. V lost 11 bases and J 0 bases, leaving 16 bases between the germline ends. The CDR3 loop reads CAVVSGGMNTEAFF. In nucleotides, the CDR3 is TGTGCCGTCGTCTCGGGCGGGATGAACACTGAAGCTTTCTTT.

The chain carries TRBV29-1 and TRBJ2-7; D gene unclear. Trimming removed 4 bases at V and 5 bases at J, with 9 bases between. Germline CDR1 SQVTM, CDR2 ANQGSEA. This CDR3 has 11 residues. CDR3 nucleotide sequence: TGCAGCGTTGCTTCGTCGGACGAGCAGTACTTC. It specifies CSVASSDEQYF.

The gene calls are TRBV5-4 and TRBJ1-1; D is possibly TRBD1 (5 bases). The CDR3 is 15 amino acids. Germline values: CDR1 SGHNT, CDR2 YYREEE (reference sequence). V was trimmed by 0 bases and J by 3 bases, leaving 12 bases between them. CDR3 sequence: CASSLVGAGDTEAFF. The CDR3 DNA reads TGTGCCAGCAGCTTGGTCGGCGCGGGGGACACTGAAGCTTTCTTT.

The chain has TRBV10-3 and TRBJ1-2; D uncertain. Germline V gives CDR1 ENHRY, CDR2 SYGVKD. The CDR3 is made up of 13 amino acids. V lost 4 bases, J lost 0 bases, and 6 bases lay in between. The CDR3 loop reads CAISALANYGYTF. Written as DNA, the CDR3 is TGTGCCATCAGTGCTTTAGCTAACTATGGCTACACCTTC.

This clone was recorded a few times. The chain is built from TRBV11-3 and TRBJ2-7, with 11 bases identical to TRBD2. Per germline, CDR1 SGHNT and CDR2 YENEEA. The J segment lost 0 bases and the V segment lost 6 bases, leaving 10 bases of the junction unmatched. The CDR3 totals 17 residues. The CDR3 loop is CASSPGTSGFLSYEQYF. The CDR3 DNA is TGTGCCAGCAGTCCCGGGACTAGCGGCTTCCTCTCCTACGAGCAGTACTTC.

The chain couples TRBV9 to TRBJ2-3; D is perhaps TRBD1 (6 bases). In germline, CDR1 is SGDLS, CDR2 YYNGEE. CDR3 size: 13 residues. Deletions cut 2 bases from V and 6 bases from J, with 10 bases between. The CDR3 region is CASSVQGPDTQYF. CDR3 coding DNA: TGTGCCAGCAGCGTCCAGGGGCCCGATACGCAGTATTTT.

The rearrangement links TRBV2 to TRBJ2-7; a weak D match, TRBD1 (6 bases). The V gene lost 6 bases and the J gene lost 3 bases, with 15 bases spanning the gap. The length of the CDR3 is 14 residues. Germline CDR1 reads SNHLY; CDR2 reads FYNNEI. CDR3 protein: CASRTFLDSYEQYF. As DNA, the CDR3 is TGTGCCAGCAGAACCTTCCTGGACAGCTACGAGCAGTACTTC.

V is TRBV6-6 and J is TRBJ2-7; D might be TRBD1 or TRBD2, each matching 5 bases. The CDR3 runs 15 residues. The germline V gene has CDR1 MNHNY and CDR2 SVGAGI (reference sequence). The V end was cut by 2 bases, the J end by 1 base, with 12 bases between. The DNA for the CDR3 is TGTGCCAGCAGTTACGATCGGGACGTATCCTACGAGCAGTACTTC. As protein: CASSYDRDVSYEQYF.

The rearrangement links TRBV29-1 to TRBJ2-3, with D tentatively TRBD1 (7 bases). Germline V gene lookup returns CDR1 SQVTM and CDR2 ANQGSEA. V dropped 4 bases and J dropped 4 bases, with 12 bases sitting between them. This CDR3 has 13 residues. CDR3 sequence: CSVGQGGPDTQYF. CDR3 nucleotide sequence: TGCAGCGTTGGACAGGGAGGTCCAGATACGCAGTATTTT.

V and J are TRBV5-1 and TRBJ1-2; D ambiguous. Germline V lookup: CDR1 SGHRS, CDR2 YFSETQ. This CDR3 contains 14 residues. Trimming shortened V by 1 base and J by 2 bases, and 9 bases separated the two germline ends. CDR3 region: CASSLSGQNYGYTF. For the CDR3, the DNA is TGCGCCAGCAGCTTGTCCGGGCAGAACTATGGCTACACCTTC.

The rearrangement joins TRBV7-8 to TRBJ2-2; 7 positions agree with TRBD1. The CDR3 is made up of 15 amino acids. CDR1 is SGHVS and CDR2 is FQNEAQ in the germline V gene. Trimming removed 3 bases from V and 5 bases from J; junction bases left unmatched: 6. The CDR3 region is CASSLSRGLTGELFF. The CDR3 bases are TGTGCCAGCAGCTTGTCCAGGGGGTTGACCGGGGAGCTGTTTTTT.